This TCR beta chain emerged from a study of T-cell reconstitution after alpha-beta-depleted transplantation in children (dated by TCRdb to the mid-2010s). Background for the entire study: The study quantitatively tracked T-cell immune reconstitution after TCRalphabeta/CD19-depleted allogeneic hematopoietic cell transplantation in children using TCR repertoire profiling.

The CDR3, from cysteine to phenylalanine, totals 17 residues. The kept DNA is CDR3 alone, 51 bases in frame from the first base. The germline ends are 23 bases apart after V is trimmed by 6 bases and J by 4 bases. On this clonotype: Its recognized antigen is unknown. No qualities accompany the bases; no much larger clone lies one base away.

Broader findings and caveats from the paper: Over the following months the frequencies of hyperexpanded clones went down, and after one year T-cell counts and TCRbeta diversity were mostly credited to newly produced T cells. In some patients, the high TCRbeta diversity seen at day 60 was put down to recipient T cells and intrathymic progenitors that had survived conditioning. The apparently early alphabetaT-cell count recovery about two months after transplant was reportedly dependent on only several hundred rapidly expanded clones derived from non-depleted graft cells.

Receptor amplification or capture employed PCR. Sequencer: Illumina HiSeq 2500. TCR libraries were prepared with molecular barcoding, using unique molecular identifiers to normalize TCRbeta repertoire quantification. TCRdb applied fastp at Q25 and MiXCR to the public reads, then kept only in-frame beta chains. Rows matching on CDR3 protein sequence are summarized as one entry with the most common DNA and genes. In this sample the table shows about 460,000 distinct CDR3 sequences, about 10% of which occur a single time. Of the sample, about 2.1% is held by the ten largest clones. This sample's treatment or condition label indicates: allogeneic hematopoietic cell transplantation with graft depleted of TCRalphabeta T cells and CD19 B cells. TCRalphabeta/CD19-depleted allogeneic hematopoietic cell grafts were given to the transplant recipients, all of whom were children.

This receptor was identified in a child younger than 10 with inherited bone marrow failure, due to receive a stem cell transplant. The source material was PBMCs, sampled before TCRalphabeta/CD19-depleted stem cell transplant. Here the chain combines TRBV23-1 and TRBJ2-3; a tentative D match to TRBD2 spans 5 bases. TRBV23-1 is given ORF status, its function remaining uncertain. The nucleotides are TGCGCCAGCAGCCCCCGGGCAGCGGAGACCGGCCCAGATACGCAGTATTTT. It codes for CASSPRAAETGPDTQYF.